This paragraph reports one T cell receptor beta chain. Its antigen is unidentified. CDR1 and CDR2 from the germline V gene are MNHEY and SVGAGI. The CDR3 is 13 residues long. This specimen belongs to a study of T cell clusters in autoimmune cytopenias. Study results and caveats: TRB repertoire shifts in secondary cytopenia and chronic lymphocytic leukemia mostly reflected lymphoma, not autoimmunity. Primary autoimmune cytopenia patients appeared to lack physiological T cell clusters present in healthy donors.

TRB amplification used 200 to 250 ng of peripheral blood genomic DNA. TRB was amplified by touch-down multiplex PCR, primer pools A and B combined. TCRdb reprocessed the multiplex PCR reads; each CDR3 protein has one entry and no DNA is given. The sample has 9,500 to 15,000 distinct CDR3 sequences. The receptor was derived from a human donor with an autoimmune cytopenia or autoimmune hepatitis (not recorded which). The chain recombines TRBV6-5 with TRBJ1-1. Sequencing was carried out using peripheral blood. This CDR3 reads CASSYSSEGRAFF.